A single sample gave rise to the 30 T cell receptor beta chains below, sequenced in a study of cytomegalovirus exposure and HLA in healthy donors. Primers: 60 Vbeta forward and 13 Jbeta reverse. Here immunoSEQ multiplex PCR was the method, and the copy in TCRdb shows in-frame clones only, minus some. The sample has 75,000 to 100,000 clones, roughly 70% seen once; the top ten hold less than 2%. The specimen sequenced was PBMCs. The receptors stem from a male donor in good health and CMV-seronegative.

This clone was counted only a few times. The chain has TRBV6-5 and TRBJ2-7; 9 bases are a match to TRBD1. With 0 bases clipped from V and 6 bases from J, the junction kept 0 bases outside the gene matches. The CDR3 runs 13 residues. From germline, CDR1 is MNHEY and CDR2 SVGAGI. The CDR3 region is CASSYSDRGEQYF. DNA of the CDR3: TGTGCCAGCAGTTACTCGGACAGGGGCGAGCAGTACTTC.

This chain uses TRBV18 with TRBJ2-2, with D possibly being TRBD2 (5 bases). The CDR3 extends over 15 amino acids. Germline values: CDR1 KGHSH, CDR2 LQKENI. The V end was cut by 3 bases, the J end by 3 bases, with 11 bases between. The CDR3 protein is CASSPVNSDTGELFF. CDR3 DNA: TGTGCCAGCTCACCGGTAAATAGCGACACCGGGGAGCTGTTTTTT.

The CDR3 is CASSRKYKTDTQYF. CDR3 DNA sequence: TGTGCCAGCAGCCGTAAATACAAAACAGATACGCAGTATTTT. The J gene is TRBJ2-3, the V gene TRBV7-6; D is uncertain. The CDR3 extends over 14 amino acids. Germline CDR1 and CDR2: SGHVS and FNYEAQ. The germline V and J ends were trimmed by 5 bases and 3 bases, with 12 bases remaining between them.

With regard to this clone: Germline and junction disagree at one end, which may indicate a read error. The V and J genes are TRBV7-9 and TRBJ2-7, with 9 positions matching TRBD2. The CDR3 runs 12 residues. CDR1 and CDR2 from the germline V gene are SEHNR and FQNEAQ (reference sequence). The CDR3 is CASSQGAGLANF. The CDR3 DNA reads TGTGCCAGCAGCCAAGGCGCTGGACTAGCGAACTTC.

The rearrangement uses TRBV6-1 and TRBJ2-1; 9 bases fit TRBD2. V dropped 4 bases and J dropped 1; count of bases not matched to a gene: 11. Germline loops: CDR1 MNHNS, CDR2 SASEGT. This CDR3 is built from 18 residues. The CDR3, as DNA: TGTGCCAGCAGTGCGCTTTTTGGACTAGCGCCGTCCTACAATGAGCAGTTCTTC. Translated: CASSALFGLAPSYNEQFF.

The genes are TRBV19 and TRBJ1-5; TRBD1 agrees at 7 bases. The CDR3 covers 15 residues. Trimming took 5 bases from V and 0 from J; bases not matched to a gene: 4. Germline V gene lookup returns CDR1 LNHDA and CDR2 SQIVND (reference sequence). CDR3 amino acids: CASSSGQPSNQPQHF. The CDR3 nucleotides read TGTGCCAGTAGTTCGGGACAGCCTAGCAATCAGCCCCAGCATTTT.

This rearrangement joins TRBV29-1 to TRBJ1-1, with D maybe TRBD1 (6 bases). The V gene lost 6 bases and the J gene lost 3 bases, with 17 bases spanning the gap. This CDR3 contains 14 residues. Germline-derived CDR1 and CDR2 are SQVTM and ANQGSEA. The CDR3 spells CSVQGTPGDTEAFF. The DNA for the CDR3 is TGCAGCGTACAGGGTACCCCCGGAGACACTGAAGCTTTCTTT.

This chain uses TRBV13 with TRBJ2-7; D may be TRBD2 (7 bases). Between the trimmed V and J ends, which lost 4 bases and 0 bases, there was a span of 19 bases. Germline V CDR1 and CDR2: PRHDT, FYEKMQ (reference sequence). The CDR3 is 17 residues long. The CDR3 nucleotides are TGTGCCAGCAGCTCCCCCAGGGAGGGGGGGAGCTCCTACGAGCAGTACTTC. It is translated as CASSSPREGGSSYEQYF.

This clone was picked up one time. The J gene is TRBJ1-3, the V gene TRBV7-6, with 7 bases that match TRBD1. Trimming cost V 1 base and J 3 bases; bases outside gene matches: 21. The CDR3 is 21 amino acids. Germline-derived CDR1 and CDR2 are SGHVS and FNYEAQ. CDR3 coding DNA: TGTGCCAGCAGCTTAGTTGAGGGAACACGGCAGGGGGGACGCTTTGGAAACACCATATATTTT. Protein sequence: CASSLVEGTRQGGRFGNTIYF.

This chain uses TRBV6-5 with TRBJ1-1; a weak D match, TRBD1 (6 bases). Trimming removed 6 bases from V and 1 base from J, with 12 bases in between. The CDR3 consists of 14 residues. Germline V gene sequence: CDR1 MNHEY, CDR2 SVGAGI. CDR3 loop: CASRSTQGNTEAFF. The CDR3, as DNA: TGTGCCAGCAGATCAACACAGGGGAACACTGAAGCTTTCTTT.

CDR3 DNA: TGCGCCAGCAGCTCCAGGACTAGCGGGATTTTAGATACGCAGTATTTT. Translated: CASSSRTSGILDTQYF. The rearrangement joins TRBV5-1 to TRBJ2-3, with 12 bases lining up with TRBD2. Germline V lookup: CDR1 SGHRS, CDR2 YFSETQ. There are 16 residues in the CDR3. V shed 3 bases, J shed 5 bases, and the junction held 7 bases outside the gene matches.

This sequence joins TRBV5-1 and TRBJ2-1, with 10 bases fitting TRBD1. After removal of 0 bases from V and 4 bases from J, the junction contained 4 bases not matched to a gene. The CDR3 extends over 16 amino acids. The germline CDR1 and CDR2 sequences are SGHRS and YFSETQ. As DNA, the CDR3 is TGCGCCAGCAGCTTGGAAAGACAGGGGGCGTACAATGAGCAGTTCTTC. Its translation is CASSLERQGAYNEQFF.

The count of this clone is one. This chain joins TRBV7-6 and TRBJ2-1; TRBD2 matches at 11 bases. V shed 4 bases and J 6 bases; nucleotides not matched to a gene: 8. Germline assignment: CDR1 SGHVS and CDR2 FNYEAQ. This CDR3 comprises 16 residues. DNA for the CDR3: TGTGCCAGCAGCTCACCACTAGCGGGAGTCGGCAATGAGCAGTTCTTC. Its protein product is CASSSPLAGVGNEQFF.

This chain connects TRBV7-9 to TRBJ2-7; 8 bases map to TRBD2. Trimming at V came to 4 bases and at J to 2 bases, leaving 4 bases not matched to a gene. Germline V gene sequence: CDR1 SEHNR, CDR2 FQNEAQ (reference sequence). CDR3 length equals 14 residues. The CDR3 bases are TGTGCCAGCAGCTCGAAGGGACTAGCCTACGAGCAGTACTTC. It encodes CASSSKGLAYEQYF. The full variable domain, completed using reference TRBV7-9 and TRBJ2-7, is DTGVSQNPRHKITKRGQNVTFRCDPISEHNRLYWYRQTLGQGPEFLTYFQNEAQLEKSRLLSDRFSAERPKGSFSTLEIQRTEQGDSAMYLCASSSKGLAYEQYFGPGTRLTVT.

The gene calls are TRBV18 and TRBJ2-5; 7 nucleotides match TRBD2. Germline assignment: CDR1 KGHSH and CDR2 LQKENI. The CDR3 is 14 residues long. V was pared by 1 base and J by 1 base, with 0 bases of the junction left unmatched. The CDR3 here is CASSPRGGQETQYF. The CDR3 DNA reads TGTGCCAGCTCACCACGGGGGGGCCAAGAGACCCAGTACTTC.

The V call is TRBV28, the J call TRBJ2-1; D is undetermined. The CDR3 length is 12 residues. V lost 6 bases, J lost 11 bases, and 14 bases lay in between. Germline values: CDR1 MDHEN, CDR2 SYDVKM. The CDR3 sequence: CASRLGLNKQFF. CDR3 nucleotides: TGTGCCAGCAGACTTGGGCTAAATAAGCAGTTCTTC.

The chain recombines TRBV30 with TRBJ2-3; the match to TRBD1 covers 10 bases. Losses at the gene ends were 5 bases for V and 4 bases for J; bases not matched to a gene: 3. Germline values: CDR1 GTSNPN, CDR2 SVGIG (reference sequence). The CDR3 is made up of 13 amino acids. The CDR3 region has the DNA TGTGCCTGGGGACAGGGGGACGCAGATACGCAGTATTTT. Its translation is CAWGQGDADTQYF.

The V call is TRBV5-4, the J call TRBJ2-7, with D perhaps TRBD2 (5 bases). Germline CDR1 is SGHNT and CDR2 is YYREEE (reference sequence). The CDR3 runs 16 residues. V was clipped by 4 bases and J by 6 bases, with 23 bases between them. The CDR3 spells CASSPSPLGLSGEQYF. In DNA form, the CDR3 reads TGTGCCAGCAGCCCCTCGCCCCTCGGACTCTCTGGCGAGCAGTACTTC. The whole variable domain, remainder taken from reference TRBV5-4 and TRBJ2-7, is ETGVTQSPTHLIKTRGQQVTLRCSSQSGHNTVSWYQQALGQGPQFIFQYYREEENGRGNFPPRFSGLQFPNYSSELNVNALELDDSALYLCASSPSPLGLSGEQYFGPGTRLTVT.

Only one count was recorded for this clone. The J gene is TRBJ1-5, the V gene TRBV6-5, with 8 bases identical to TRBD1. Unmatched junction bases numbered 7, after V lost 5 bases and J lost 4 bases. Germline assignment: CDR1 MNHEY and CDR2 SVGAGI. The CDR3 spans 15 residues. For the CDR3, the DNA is TGTGCCAGCAGTCCCAGGGGGCGCGGGAATCAGCCCCAGCATTTT. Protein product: CASSPRGRGNQPQHF.

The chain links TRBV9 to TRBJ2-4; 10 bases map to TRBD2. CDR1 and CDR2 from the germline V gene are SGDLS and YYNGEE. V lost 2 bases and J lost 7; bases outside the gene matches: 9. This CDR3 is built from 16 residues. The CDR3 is CASSVGLAEIRNIQYF. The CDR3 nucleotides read TGTGCCAGCAGCGTCGGACTAGCGGAGATAAGGAACATTCAGTACTTC.

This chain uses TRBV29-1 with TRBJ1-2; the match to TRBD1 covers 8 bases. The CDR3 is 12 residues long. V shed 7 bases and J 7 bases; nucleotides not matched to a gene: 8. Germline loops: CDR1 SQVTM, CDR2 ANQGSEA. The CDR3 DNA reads TGCAGCGAGCGACAGGGGCTTACTGGCTACACCTTC. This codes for CSERQGLTGYTF.

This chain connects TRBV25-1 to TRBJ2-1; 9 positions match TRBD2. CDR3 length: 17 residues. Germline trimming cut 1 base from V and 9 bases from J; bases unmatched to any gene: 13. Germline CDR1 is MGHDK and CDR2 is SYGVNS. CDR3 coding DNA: TGTGCCAGCAGTGAATTAGGGGCAGGGACTAGCAATAGTGAGCAGTTCTTC. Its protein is CASSELGAGTSNSEQFF. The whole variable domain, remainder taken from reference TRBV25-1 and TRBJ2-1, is EADIYQTPRYLVIGTGKKITLECSQTMGHDKMYWYQQDPGMELHLIHYSYGVNSTEKGDLSSESTVSRIRTEHFPLTLESARPSHTSQYLCASSELGAGTSNSEQFFGPGTRLTVL.

CDR3 region: CASSRGAGAVTYEQYF. The CDR3 bases are TGTGCCAGCAGCCGAGGTGCAGGGGCAGTAACCTACGAGCAGTACTTC. The chain combines TRBV14 with TRBJ2-7; D possibly corresponds to TRBD1 (6 bases). The germline V gene encodes CDR1 SGHDN and CDR2 FVKESK. The germline V and J ends were trimmed by 4 bases and 2 bases, with 18 bases remaining between them. The CDR3 runs to 16 residues.

For the CDR3, the DNA is TGTGCCAGCAGCGTAGGACTCGTAAGCTTCTACAATGAGCAGTTCTTC. It is translated as CASSVGLVSFYNEQFF. The chain uses TRBV9 and TRBJ2-1; D uncertain. CDR3 length: 16 residues. Germline V lookup: CDR1 SGDLS, CDR2 YYNGEE. Trimming pared 0 bases from V and 3 bases from J, leaving 13 bases between.

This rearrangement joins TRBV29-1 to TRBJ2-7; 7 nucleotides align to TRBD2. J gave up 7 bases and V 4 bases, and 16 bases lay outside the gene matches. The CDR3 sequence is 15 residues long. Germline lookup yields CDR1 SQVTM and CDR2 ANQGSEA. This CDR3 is CSVGGSVAGPGEQYF. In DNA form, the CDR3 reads TGCAGCGTTGGGGGTTCGGTAGCGGGCCCTGGAGAGCAGTACTTC.

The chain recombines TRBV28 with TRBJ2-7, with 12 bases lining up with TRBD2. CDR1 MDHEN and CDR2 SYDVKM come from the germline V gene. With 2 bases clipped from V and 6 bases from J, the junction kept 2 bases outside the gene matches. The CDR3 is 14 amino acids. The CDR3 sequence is CASSLPLAGGEQYF. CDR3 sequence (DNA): TGTGCCAGCAGTTTACCACTAGCGGGAGGCGAGCAGTACTTC.

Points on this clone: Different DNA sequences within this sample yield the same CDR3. CDR3 sequence (DNA): TGTGCCAGCAGCTTAGACGGGAGCTCCTACAATGAGCAGTTCTTC. This sequence encodes CASSLDGSSYNEQFF. This chain links TRBV11-3 with TRBJ2-1; D perhaps matches TRBD2 (6 bases). Germline V gives CDR1 SGHNT, CDR2 YENEEA. CDR3 length: 15 residues. Trimming left V 0 bases short and J 0 bases short, with 6 bases between.

The CDR3 here is CASSGTGSSYEQYF. The DNA for the CDR3 is TGTGCCAGCAGTGGGACAGGTTCCTCCTACGAGCAGTACTTC. The chain links TRBV27 to TRBJ2-7; TRBD1 matches at 8 bases. The germline CDR1 and CDR2 sequences are MNHEY and SMNVEV (reference sequence). The ends lost 5 bases at V and 0 bases at J; junction bases unmatched: 3. CDR3 length equals 14 residues.

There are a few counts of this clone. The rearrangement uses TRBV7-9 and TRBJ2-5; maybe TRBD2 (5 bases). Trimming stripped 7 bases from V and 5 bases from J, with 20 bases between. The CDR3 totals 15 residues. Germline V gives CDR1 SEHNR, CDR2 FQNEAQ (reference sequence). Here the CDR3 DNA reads TGTGCCAGCACCCCAGTTCGGGGAGTTGGGGAGACCCAGTACTTC. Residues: CASTPVRGVGETQYF. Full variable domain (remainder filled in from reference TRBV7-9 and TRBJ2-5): DTGVSQNPRHKITKRGQNVTFRCDPISEHNRLYWYRQTLGQGPEFLTYFQNEAQLEKSRLLSDRFSAERPKGSFSTLEIQRTEQGDSAMYLCASTPVRGVGETQYFGPGTRLLVL.

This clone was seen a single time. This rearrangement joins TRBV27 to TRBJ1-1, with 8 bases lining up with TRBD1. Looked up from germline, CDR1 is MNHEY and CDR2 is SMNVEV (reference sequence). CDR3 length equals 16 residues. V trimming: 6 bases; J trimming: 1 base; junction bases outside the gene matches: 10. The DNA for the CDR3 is TGTGCCAGCAGAGATGAGGGGGACAGGCCGAACACTGAAGCTTTCTTT. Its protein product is CASRDEGDRPNTEAFF.